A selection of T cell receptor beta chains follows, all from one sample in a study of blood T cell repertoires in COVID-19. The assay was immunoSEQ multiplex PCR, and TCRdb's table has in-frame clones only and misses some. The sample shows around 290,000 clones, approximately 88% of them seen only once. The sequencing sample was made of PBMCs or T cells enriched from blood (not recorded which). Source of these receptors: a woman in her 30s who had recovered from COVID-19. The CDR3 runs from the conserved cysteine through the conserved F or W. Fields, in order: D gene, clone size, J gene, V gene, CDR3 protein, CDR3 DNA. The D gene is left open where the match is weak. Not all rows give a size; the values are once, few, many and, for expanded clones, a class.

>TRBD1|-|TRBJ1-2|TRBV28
CASSFEDRGIYGYTF
TGTGCCAGCAGTTTTGAGGACAGGGGGATTTATGGCTACACCTTC
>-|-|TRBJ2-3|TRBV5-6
CASSFENTQYF
TGTGCCAGCAGCTTTGAGAATACGCAGTATTTT
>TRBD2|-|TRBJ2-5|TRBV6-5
CASSPRISGTQTQYF
TGTGCCAGCAGTCCCCGGATTAGCGGGACGCAGACCCAGTACTTC
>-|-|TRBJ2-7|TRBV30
CAWSQGTPYEQYF
TGTGCCTGGAGTCAGGGAACCCCCTACGAGCAGTACTTC
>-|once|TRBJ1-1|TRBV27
CASSSWALQTEAFF
TGTGCCAGCAGTTCGTGGGCCCTCCAGACTGAAGCTTTCTTT
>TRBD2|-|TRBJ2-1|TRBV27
CASSGLAAYNEQFF
TGTGCCAGCTCGGGACTAGCGGCTTACAATGAGCAGTTCTTC
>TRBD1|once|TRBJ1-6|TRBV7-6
CASSPTGVNSPLHF
TGTGCCAGCAGCCCGACAGGGGTTAATTCACCCCTCCACTTT
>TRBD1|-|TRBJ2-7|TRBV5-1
CASRGQEDLLEQYF
TGCGCCAGCAGGGGACAGGAGGACCTCCTCGAGCAGTACTTC
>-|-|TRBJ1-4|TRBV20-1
CSASRGEKLFF
TGCAGTGCTAGTAGGGGGGAAAAACTGTTTTTT
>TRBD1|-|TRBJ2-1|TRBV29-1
CSVVPSDRGAGEQFF
TGCAGCGTTGTTCCCTCGGACAGGGGCGCAGGTGAGCAGTTCTTC
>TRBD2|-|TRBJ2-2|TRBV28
CASSLAGGIHTGELFF
TGTGCCAGCAGCCTAGCGGGAGGGATCCACACCGGGGAGCTGTTTTTT
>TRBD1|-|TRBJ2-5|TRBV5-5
CASSQGQGARWETQYF
TGTGCCAGCAGCCAAGGACAGGGGGCACGTTGGGAGACCCAGTACTTC
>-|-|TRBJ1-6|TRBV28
CASMGIENSPLHF
TGTGCCAGCATGGGCATCGAGAATTCACCCCTCCACTTT
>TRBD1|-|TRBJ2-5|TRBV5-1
CASSPAGQGIFQETQYF
TGCGCCAGCAGCCCAGCGGGACAGGGGATTTTCCAAGAGACCCAGTACTTC
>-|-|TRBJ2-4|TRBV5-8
CASSLEGLAKNIQYF
TGTGCCAGCAGCTTGGAGGGGTTAGCCAAAAACATTCAGTACTTC
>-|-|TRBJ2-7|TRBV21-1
CASSKRVRRGAGEQYF
TGTGCCAGCAGCAAACGGGTCCGGCGGGGGGCCGGAGAGCAGTACTTC
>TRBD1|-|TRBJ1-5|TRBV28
CASSLEGAGNQPQHF
TGTGCCAGCAGTTTAGAGGGGGCGGGCAATCAGCCCCAGCATTTT
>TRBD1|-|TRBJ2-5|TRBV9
CASSLQGALGGTQYF
TGTGCCAGCAGCCTTCAGGGGGCGCTGGGAGGGACCCAGTACTTC
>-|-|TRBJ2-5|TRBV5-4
CASSLGQKQETQYF
TGTGCCAGCAGCTTGGGGCAGAAACAAGAGACCCAGTACTTC
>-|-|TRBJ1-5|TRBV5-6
CASSLAGGSNQPQHF
TGTGCCAGCAGCTTGGCAGGAGGAAGCAATCAGCCCCAGCATTTT
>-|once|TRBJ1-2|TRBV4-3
CASSQDRDSYGYTF
TGCGCCAGCAGCCAAGACAGGGACTCCTATGGCTACACCTTC
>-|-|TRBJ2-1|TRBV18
CASSALQGMDSYNEQFF
TGTGCCAGCTCAGCCCTCCAGGGGATGGACTCCTACAATGAGCAGTTCTTC
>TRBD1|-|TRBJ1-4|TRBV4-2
CASSQVLTGGATNEKLFF
TGTGCCAGCAGCCAGGTCCTGACAGGGGGCGCAACTAATGAAAAACTGTTTTTT
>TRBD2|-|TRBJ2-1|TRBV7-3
CASSLRTRAHEQFF
TGTGCCAGCAGCTTAAGGACTAGGGCACATGAGCAGTTCTTC
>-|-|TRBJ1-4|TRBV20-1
CSASYGKLFF
TGCAGTGCTAGCTACGGAAAACTGTTTTTT
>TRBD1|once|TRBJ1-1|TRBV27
CASSLQGIGPLFF
TGTGCCAGCAGCTTACAGGGGATCGGGCCCCTTTTCTTT
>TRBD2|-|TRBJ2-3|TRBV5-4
CASKLAGGPSDTQYF
TGTGCCAGCAAACTAGCGGGGGGGCCGTCAGATACGCAGTATTTT
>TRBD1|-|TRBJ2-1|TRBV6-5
CASSYTGGSYNEQFF
TGTGCCAGCAGTTACACAGGGGGGTCCTACAATGAGCAGTTCTTC
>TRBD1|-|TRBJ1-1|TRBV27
CASSRQGRNTEAFF
TGTGCCAGCAGCAGACAGGGGAGGAACACTGAAGCTTTCTTT
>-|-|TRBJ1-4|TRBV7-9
CASSPTIGSEKLFF
TGTGCCAGCAGCCCTACCATAGGGAGTGAAAAACTGTTTTTT
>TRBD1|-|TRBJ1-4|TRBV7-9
CASSSSPGTAFNEKLFF
TGTGCCAGCAGCTCGAGTCCCGGGACAGCATTTAATGAAAAACTGTTTTTT
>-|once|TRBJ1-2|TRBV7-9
CASSPAGGRWGYTF
TGTGCCAGCAGCCCCGCGGGCGGTAGGTGGGGCTACACCTTC
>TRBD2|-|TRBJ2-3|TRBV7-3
CASSLSGTSFSSTDTQYF
TGTGCCAGCAGCTTATCCGGGACTAGCTTTTCTAGCACAGATACGCAGTATTTT
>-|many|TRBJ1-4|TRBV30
CAWSRDLEREKLFF
TGTGCCTGGAGTCGGGATCTTGAGAGAGAAAAACTGTTTTTT
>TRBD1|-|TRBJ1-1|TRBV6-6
CASSPRRGQGRGTEAFF
TGTGCCAGCAGTCCCCGTAGGGGACAGGGGCGAGGGACTGAAGCTTTCTTT
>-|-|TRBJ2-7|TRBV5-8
CASSLGGLGHEQYF
TGTGCCAGCAGCTTGGGGGGGCTTGGACACGAGCAGTACTTC
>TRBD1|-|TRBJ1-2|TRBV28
CASSLPTGPLYGYTF
TGTGCCAGCAGTTTGCCGACAGGGCCCCTCTATGGCTACACCTTC
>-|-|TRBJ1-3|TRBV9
CASSTQSQGPSGNTIYF
TGTGCCAGCAGCACCCAATCACAGGGCCCCTCTGGAAACACCATATATTTT
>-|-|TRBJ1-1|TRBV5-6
CASSLGLGEAFF
TGTGCCAGCAGCTTGGGCCTGGGCGAAGCTTTCTTT
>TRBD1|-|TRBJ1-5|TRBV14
CASSPQDRGWGSNQPQHF
TGTGCCAGCAGCCCACAGGACAGGGGTTGGGGCAGCAATCAGCCCCAGCATTTT
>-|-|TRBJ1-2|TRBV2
CASSEAARVNYGYTF
TGTGCCAGCAGTGAAGCGGCCAGGGTTAACTATGGCTACACCTTC
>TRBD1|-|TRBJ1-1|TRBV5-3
CARSLTGQGNTEAFF
TGTGCCAGAAGCTTAACCGGACAGGGGAACACTGAAGCTTTCTTT
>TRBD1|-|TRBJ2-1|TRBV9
CASSVDRGRFNEQFF
TGTGCCAGCAGCGTGGACAGGGGGCGATTCAATGAGCAGTTCTTC
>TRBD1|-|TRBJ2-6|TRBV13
CASSPMAGTGGSGANVLTF
TGTGCCAGCAGCCCCATGGCCGGGACAGGGGGCTCTGGGGCCAACGTCCTGACTTTC
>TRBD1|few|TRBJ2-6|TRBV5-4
CASSVGQSSGANVLTF
TGTGCCAGCAGCGTGGGACAGAGCTCTGGGGCCAACGTCCTGACTTTC
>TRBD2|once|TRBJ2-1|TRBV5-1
CASSLSGGSGLNNEQFF
TGCGCCAGCAGCTTGTCGGGCGGGTCGGGACTAAACAATGAGCAGTTCTTC
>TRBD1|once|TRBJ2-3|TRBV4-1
CASSGTGGRGTQYF
TGCGCCAGCAGCGGGACAGGGGGGAGAGGTACGCAGTATTTT
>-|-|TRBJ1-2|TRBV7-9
CASSLVVRRIGYTF
TGTGCCAGCAGCTTAGTGGTTCGGAGGATTGGCTACACCTTC
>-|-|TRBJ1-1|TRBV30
CAWSSQGNTEAFF
TGTGCCTGGAGTTCTCAGGGGAACACTGAAGCTTTCTTT
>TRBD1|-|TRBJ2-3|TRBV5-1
CASSIRTGGSTDTQYF
TGCGCCAGCAGCATCCGGACAGGGGGAAGCACAGATACGCAGTATTTT
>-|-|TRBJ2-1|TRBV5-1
CASSTRDFPYNEQFF
TGCGCCAGCAGCACCCGGGACTTCCCCTACAATGAGCAGTTCTTC
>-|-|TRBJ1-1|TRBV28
CASGDIEAFF
TGTGCCAGCGGTGACATTGAAGCTTTCTTT
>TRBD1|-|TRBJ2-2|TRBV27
CASSSRQGIPTGELFF
TGTGCCAGCAGTTCAAGACAGGGCATTCCCACCGGGGAGCTGTTTTTT
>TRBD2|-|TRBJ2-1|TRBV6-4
CASSVREGPEFF
TGTGCCAGCAGTGTGCGGGAGGGCCCGGAGTTCTTC
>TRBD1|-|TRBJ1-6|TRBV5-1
CASSLSARGLNSPLHF
TGCGCCAGCAGCTTGAGTGCCAGGGGGCTTAATTCACCCCTCCACTTT
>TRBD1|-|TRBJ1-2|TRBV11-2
CASSLDRVHGYTF
TGTGCCAGCAGCTTGGACAGGGTCCACGGCTACACCTTC
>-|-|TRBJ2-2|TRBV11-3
CASSLDPIGELFF
TGTGCCAGCAGCTTAGATCCCATCGGGGAGCTGTTTTTT
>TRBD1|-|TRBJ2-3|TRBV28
CASSFGSRGRGLSTDTQYF
TGTGCCAGCAGTTTTGGGAGCAGGGGGCGGGGACTTAGCACAGATACGCAGTATTTT
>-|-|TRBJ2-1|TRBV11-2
CASSSSSYNEQFF
TGTGCCAGCAGCTCTAGCTCCTACAATGAGCAGTTCTTC